The 6 T cell receptor beta chains listed next were all sequenced from one sample in a study of shared clonotypes between healthy human individuals. Assay used: immunoSEQ multiplex PCR; TCRdb lists only in-frame clones, some missing. The sample lists about 480,000 clones; around 79% were seen once. Specimen: PBMCs. The receptors derive from a woman between 40 and 50 years old in good health. Some clones in this sample may be carry-over from other donors' samples.

This chain connects TRBV18 to TRBJ2-1; D may be TRBD2 (5 bases). From germline, CDR1 is KGHSH and CDR2 LQKENI. V lost 3 bases, J lost 5 bases, and 14 bases lay in between. The CDR3 contains 15 residues. The CDR3 is CASSPRLPFDNEQFF. The CDR3 DNA follows: TGTGCCAGCTCACCGCGACTACCATTCGACAATGAGCAGTTCTTC.

This clone was observed a single time. The V and J genes are TRBV7-2 and TRBJ2-7; 7 bases are a match to TRBD1. Unmatched junction bases numbered 10, after V lost 5 bases and J lost 0 bases. This CDR3 contains 16 residues. Germline lookup yields CDR1 SGHTA and CDR2 FQGNSA. CDR3 sequence reads: CASSRPGQISSYEQYF. The CDR3 nucleotides read TGTGCCAGCAGCCGACCGGGACAGATTAGCTCCTACGAGCAGTACTTC.

V and J are TRBV2 and TRBJ2-1; no clear D gene. The germline V gene has CDR1 SNHLY and CDR2 FYNNEI. Trimming shortened V by 10 bases and J by 7 bases, and 8 bases separated the two germline ends. This CDR3 is built from 10 residues. CDR3: CATGANEQFF. CDR3 nucleotides: TGTGCCACCGGAGCGAATGAGCAGTTCTTC.

This chain uses TRBV9 with TRBJ2-7; 15 nucleotides match TRBD2. J was trimmed by 9 bases and V by 4 bases; bases with no gene match: 14. Germline-derived CDR1 and CDR2 are SGDLS and YYNGEE. The CDR3 length is 17 residues. The CDR3 protein is CASSPGTSGRILAGQYF. The CDR3 DNA reads TGTGCCAGCAGCCCGGGGACTAGCGGGAGGATCCTGGCGGGGCAGTACTTC.

This clone was counted once. V gene TRBV5-1 combines with J gene TRBJ2-7; TRBD2 is a possible D gene (5 bases). Germline CDR1 is SGHRS and CDR2 is YFSETQ. This CDR3 comprises 14 residues. V lost 0 bases to trimming and J lost 2 bases, with 9 bases between them. CDR3 in amino acids: CASSLEAVTYEQYF. DNA for the CDR3: TGCGCCAGCAGCTTGGAAGCGGTCACCTACGAGCAGTACTTC.

J is TRBJ1-1 and V is TRBV29-1; D gene uncertain. This CDR3 has 14 residues. V was trimmed by 4 bases and J by 1 base, leaving 13 bases between them. The germline CDR1 and CDR2 sequences are SQVTM and ANQGSEA. CDR3 residues: CSVVRRDQNTEAFF. The CDR3 DNA sequence: TGCAGCGTTGTCCGACGGGATCAGAACACTGAAGCTTTCTTT.